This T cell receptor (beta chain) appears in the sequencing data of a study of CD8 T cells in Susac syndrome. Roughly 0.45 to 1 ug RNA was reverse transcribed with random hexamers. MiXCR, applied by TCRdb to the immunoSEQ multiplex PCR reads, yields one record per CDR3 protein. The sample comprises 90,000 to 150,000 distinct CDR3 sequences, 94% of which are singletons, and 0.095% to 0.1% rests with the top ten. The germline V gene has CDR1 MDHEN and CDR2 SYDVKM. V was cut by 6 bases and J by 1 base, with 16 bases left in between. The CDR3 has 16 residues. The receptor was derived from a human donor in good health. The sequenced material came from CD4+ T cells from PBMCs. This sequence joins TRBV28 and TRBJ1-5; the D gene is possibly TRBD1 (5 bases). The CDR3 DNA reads TGTGCCAGCAGCCTCCCCATGGGGGGGAGCAATCAGCCCCAGCATTTT. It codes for CASSLPMGGSNQPQHF.